Shown below are 27 T cell receptor beta chains from a single sample sequenced in a study of blood T cell repertoires in COVID-19 (dated by TCRdb to between 2020 and 2021). Libraries were built with the immunoSEQ multiplex PCR assay. The table comes from immuneACCESS by way of TCRdb, which keeps in-frame sequences with V and J called. Part of the clones is missing from these tables; in studies checked, under half for an unresolved V gene and the rest for unknown reasons. This sample comprises about 120,000 clones, around 80% of them detected only once. 16% of the sample goes to the ten largest clones. Material: peripheral blood. The receptors here all came from a man aged 60 to 75 with active or convalescent COVID-19.

The chain joins TRBV13 to TRBJ2-1; 12 nucleotides match TRBD2. The V and J ends lost 5 bases and 4 bases, in that order; junction bases with no gene match: 3. The CDR3 extends over 15 amino acids. Germline CDR1 and CDR2: PRHDT and FYEKMQ (reference sequence). CDR3 DNA sequence: TGTGCCAGCAGCGCCGGACTAGCGGGATACAATGAGCAGTTCTTC. Translating gives CASSAGLAGYNEQFF. The full variable domain, completed using reference TRBV13 and TRBJ2-1, is AAGVIQSPRHLIKEKRETATLKCYPIPRHDTVYWYQQGPGQDPQFLISFYEKMQSDKGSIPDRFSAQQFSDYHSELNMSSLELGDSALYFCASSAGLAGYNEQFFGPGTRLTVL.

The chain couples TRBV6-5 to TRBJ1-2; a weak D match, TRBD1 (5 bases). V lost 6 bases to trimming and J lost 1 base, with 9 bases between them. CDR3 size: 13 residues. Per germline, CDR1 MNHEY and CDR2 SVGAGI. The DNA for the CDR3 is TGTGCCAGCAGACGCGACAGTAACTATGGCTACACCTTC. Its translation: CASRRDSNYGYTF.

This chain connects TRBV25-1 to TRBJ2-3; a possible D gene is TRBD2 (5 bases). Germline CDR1 is MGHDK and CDR2 is SYGVNS. V gave up 9 bases and J gave up 2 bases, with 12 bases separating them. The CDR3 is made up of 13 amino acids. This chain's CDR3 is CASSETPTDTQYF. The CDR3 bases are TGTGCCAGTAGCGAGACACCCACAGATACGCAGTATTTT.

J is TRBJ1-5 and V is TRBV19; D gene unclear. Trimming shortened V by 4 bases and J by 5 bases, and 9 bases separated the two germline ends. Germline V gives CDR1 LNHDA, CDR2 SQIVND (reference sequence). The CDR3 has 13 amino acids. For the CDR3, the DNA is TGTGCCAGTAGTACCGGGAGCGATCAGCCCCAGCATTTT. This translates into CASSTGSDQPQHF.

This chain connects TRBV20-1 to TRBJ1-2; TRBD1 is a possible D gene (5 bases). Trimming stripped 3 bases from V and 7 bases from J, with 9 bases between. Germline assignment: CDR1 DFQATT and CDR2 SNEGSKA (reference sequence). CDR3 length equals 11 residues. CDR3 coding DNA: TGCAGTGCTAGGCGGGACTCTGGCTACACCTTC. Its translation: CSARRDSGYTF.

V gene TRBV18 combines with J gene TRBJ2-2; TRBD1 matches 7 bases. This CDR3 comprises 15 residues. V was pared by 6 bases and J by 1 base, with 5 bases of the junction left unmatched. Germline V lookup: CDR1 KGHSH, CDR2 LQKENI. The CDR3 loop is CASSPQGENTGELFF. The CDR3, as DNA: TGTGCCAGCTCGCCGCAGGGGGAGAACACCGGGGAGCTGTTTTTT.

CDR3 bases: TGTGCCAGCAGCCCGCTCCGTGTACTAAGCTACACCTTC. It yields the protein CASSPLRVLSYTF. V is TRBV5-6 and J is TRBJ1-2; D gene uncertain. Germline V gene data show CDR1 as SGHDT and CDR2 as YYEEEE. There are 13 residues in the CDR3. The ends were cut back, 4 bases at V and 9 bases at J, with 16 bases in the middle.

The V and J genes are TRBV28 and TRBJ1-1, with D unresolved. Looked up from germline, CDR1 is MDHEN and CDR2 is SYDVKM. V lost 4 bases and J 0 bases, leaving 9 bases between the germline ends. The CDR3 sequence is 14 residues long. The CDR3: CASSSRRLNTEAFF. The CDR3 DNA reads TGTGCCAGCAGTTCTAGACGGTTGAACACTGAAGCTTTCTTT.

This chain uses TRBV2 with TRBJ1-5, with a weak D call TRBD1 (5 bases). Germline values: CDR1 SNHLY, CDR2 FYNNEI. V dropped 3 bases and J dropped 5 bases, with 11 bases sitting between them. CDR3 length equals 14 residues. CDR3 DNA sequence: TGTGCCAGCAGTGAGGGGCGAGAGTATCAGCCCCAGCATTTT. As protein: CASSEGREYQPQHF.

The CDR3, as DNA: TGTGCCAGCAGCTACAGGGCCCGCTCTGGAAACACCATATATTTT. Translation gives CASSYRARSGNTIYF. The J gene is TRBJ1-3, the V gene TRBV7-6; the D gene is possibly TRBD1 (6 bases). The CDR3 has 15 residues. Germline CDR1 reads SGHVS; CDR2 reads FNYEAQ. V dropped 4 bases and J dropped 0 bases, with 10 bases sitting between them.

The genes are TRBV10-1 and TRBJ1-5; 8 bases match TRBD1. The CDR3 has 14 residues. Looked up from germline, CDR1 is WNHNN and CDR2 is SYGVQD (reference sequence). V lost 3 bases and J lost 6; bases outside the gene matches: 4. The CDR3 here is CASSDRGRIQPQHF. In DNA form, the CDR3 reads TGCGCCAGCAGTGACAGGGGGCGGATTCAGCCCCAGCATTTT.

This sequence joins TRBV4-3 and TRBJ2-2; weak D call: TRBD2 (6 bases). This CDR3 has 15 amino acids. V was shortened by 0 bases and J by 9 bases, with 14 bases between the two germline ends. CDR1 is LGHNA and CDR2 is YSLEER in the germline V gene. The CDR3 DNA reads as TGCGCCAGCAGCCAAGATTCCACGGCGGGGTGGGAGCTGTTTTTT. Amino acids: CASSQDSTAGWELFF.

The J gene is TRBJ2-5, the V gene TRBV6-6; weak D call: TRBD1 (5 bases). The CDR3 is 17 residues long. V lost 5 bases and J 1 base, leaving 20 bases between the germline ends. Germline lookup yields CDR1 MNHNY and CDR2 SVGAGI (reference sequence). CDR3 nucleotides: TGTGCCAGCAGTCGGACCCCCACGGACACCATCCAAGAGACCCAGTACTTC. Its translation is CASSRTPTDTIQETQYF.

This chain joins TRBV2 and TRBJ2-2; 7 positions match TRBD2. This CDR3 is 18 amino acids long. Germline assignment: CDR1 SNHLY and CDR2 FYNNEI. V lost 1 base and J lost 0; bases outside the gene matches: 8. The DNA for the CDR3 is TGTGCCAGCAGTGAAGATCTAGCGGTGACCTCGAACACCGGGGAGCTGTTTTTT. Translating gives CASSEDLAVTSNTGELFF.

The chain uses TRBV18 and TRBJ2-7; 14 bases are a match to TRBD2. Germline V gene lookup returns CDR1 KGHSH and CDR2 LQKENI. The CDR3 has 15 residues. V lost 5 bases, J lost 7 bases, and 7 bases stayed unmatched. CDR3 DNA: TGTGCCAGCTCATCGACTAGCGGGAGGGCCGGGGAGCAGTACTTC. This translates into CASSSTSGRAGEQYF.

Comment on this clone: This CDR3 is also generated by other DNA sequences in the sample. The chain uses TRBV29-1 and TRBJ2-6; 7 bases fit TRBD1. Unmatched junction bases numbered 0, after V lost 1 base and J lost 0 bases. CDR1 SQVTM and CDR2 ANQGSEA come from the germline V gene. This CDR3 has 15 residues. The CDR3 sequence: CSVEGQGSGANVLTF. Written as DNA, the CDR3 is TGCAGCGTTGAAGGACAGGGCTCTGGGGCCAACGTCCTGACTTTC.

The J gene is TRBJ2-1, the V gene TRBV7-2; 13 nucleotides match TRBD2. The CDR3 consists of 18 residues. After removal of 2 bases from V and 6 bases from J, the junction contained 10 bases not matched to a gene. Germline CDR1 reads SGHTA; CDR2 reads FQGNSA. CDR3 region: CASSLRTSGSGGINEQFF. CDR3 coding DNA: TGTGCCAGCAGCTTAAGGACTAGCGGGAGCGGAGGGATCAATGAGCAGTTCTTC.

CDR3 in DNA: TGCAGTGGGACTTGGAGGACTGAAGCTTTCTTT. This translates into CSGTWRTEAFF. The chain combines TRBV20-1 with TRBJ1-1; D call uncertain. The V gene's germline CDR1 is DFQATT and CDR2 SNEGSKA (reference sequence). This CDR3 region has 11 residues. Trimming shortened V by 7 bases and J by 5 bases, and 11 bases separated the two germline ends.

This clone was counted once. The DNA for the CDR3 is TGTGCCAGCAACAAACCGAGCGGGAGAGGGACAGATACGCAGTATTTT. Translated, it gives CASNKPSGRGTDTQYF. The V call is TRBV28, the J call TRBJ2-3; 8 bases agree with TRBD2. In germline, CDR1 is MDHEN, CDR2 SYDVKM. J lost 3 bases, V lost 7 bases, and 12 bases had no gene match. There are 16 residues in the CDR3.

This clone was seen a few times. The rearrangement joins TRBV27 to TRBJ1-2, with D hard to call. Germline V gives CDR1 MNHEY, CDR2 SMNVEV (reference sequence). V shed 5 bases and J shed 1 base, with 20 bases lying between them. This CDR3 has 17 residues. Here the CDR3 DNA reads TGTGCCAGCAGTCCCTTATACCCCGTGGAGGATAACTATGGCTACACCTTC. It codes for CASSPLYPVEDNYGYTF.

The J gene is TRBJ2-7, the V gene TRBV9; 8 bases line up with TRBD2. The CDR3 runs to 15 residues. V lost 2 bases and J lost 6; bases outside the gene matches: 10. Germline CDR1 and CDR2: SGDLS and YYNGEE. As DNA, the CDR3 is TGTGCCAGCAGCGTGGGGCCGGGCCGGGAGGGCGAGCAGTACTTC. Translating it yields CASSVGPGREGEQYF.

This clone was counted a single time. The chain couples TRBV3-1 (or the pseudogene TRBV3-2) to TRBJ1-2, with 9 bases matching TRBD1. The germline V gene encodes CDR1 LGHDT and CDR2 YNNKEL (reference sequence). Trimming at V came to 4 bases and at J to 4 bases, leaving 7 bases not matched to a gene. The CDR3 contains 15 residues. Here the CDR3 DNA reads TGTGCCAGCAGCCTCCGGGACAGGGACTTCTATGGCTACACCTTC. This sequence encodes CASSLRDRDFYGYTF.

The V gene is TRBV27, the J gene TRBJ1-1; no firm D call. Trimming shortened V by 6 bases and J by 1 base, and 9 bases separated the two germline ends. Germline assignment: CDR1 MNHEY and CDR2 SMNVEV (reference sequence). The CDR3 contains 13 residues. This CDR3 is CASSLRENTEAFF. CDR3 sequence (DNA): TGTGCCAGCAGCCTCCGGGAGAACACTGAAGCTTTCTTT.

This clone was seen many times. V and J are TRBV10-3 and TRBJ2-1; 12 nucleotides agree with TRBD2. Germline CDR1 and CDR2: ENHRY and SYGVKD. CDR3 length: 18 residues. V shed 6 bases, J shed 0 bases, and the junction held 9 bases outside the gene matches. In nucleotides, the CDR3 is TGTGCCATCAGGGATACTAGCGGGAGGCCCTCCTCCTACAATGAGCAGTTCTTC. It specifies CAIRDTSGRPSSYNEQFF.

The rearrangement uses TRBV9 and TRBJ2-1, with a weak D call TRBD2 (5 bases). Germline assignment: CDR1 SGDLS and CDR2 YYNGEE. CDR3 length equals 14 residues. Between the trimmed V and J ends, which lost 4 bases and 2 bases, there was a span of 10 bases. The CDR3 region is CASSLAVAYNEQFF. The CDR3 bases are TGTGCCAGCAGCCTAGCTGTTGCCTACAATGAGCAGTTCTTC.

The rearrangement joins TRBV2 to TRBJ1-5; D is possibly TRBD1 (6 bases). The germline V gene has CDR1 SNHLY and CDR2 FYNNEI. The length of the CDR3 is 16 residues. Trimming took 7 bases from V and 0 from J, leaving 16 bases between them. The DNA of the CDR3 is TGTGCCAGCAACCGGCAGGGGAAGATTAGCAATCAGCCCCAGCATTTT. Its protein product is CASNRQGKISNQPQHF.

The CDR3 region has the DNA TGCGCCAGCAGCATTAGGGGCTCCTACGAGCAGTACTTC. Amino acids: CASSIRGSYEQYF. This chain uses TRBV5-1 with TRBJ2-7; TRBD1 might be the D (5 bases). The V gene's germline CDR1 is SGHRS and CDR2 YFSETQ. V was trimmed by 4 bases and J by 0 bases, leaving 8 bases between them. There are 13 residues in the CDR3.